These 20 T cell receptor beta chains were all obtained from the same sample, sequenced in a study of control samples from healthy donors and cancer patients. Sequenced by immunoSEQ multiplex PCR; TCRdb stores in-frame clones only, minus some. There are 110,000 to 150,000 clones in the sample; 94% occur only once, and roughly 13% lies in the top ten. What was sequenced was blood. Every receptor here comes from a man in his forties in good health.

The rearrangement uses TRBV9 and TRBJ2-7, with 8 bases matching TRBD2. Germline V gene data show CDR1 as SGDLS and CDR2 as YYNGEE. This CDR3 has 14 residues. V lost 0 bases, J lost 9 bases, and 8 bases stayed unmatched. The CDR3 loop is CASSVARTSKWQYF. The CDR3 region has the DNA TGTGCCAGCAGCGTAGCTAGGACTAGCAAATGGCAGTACTTC.

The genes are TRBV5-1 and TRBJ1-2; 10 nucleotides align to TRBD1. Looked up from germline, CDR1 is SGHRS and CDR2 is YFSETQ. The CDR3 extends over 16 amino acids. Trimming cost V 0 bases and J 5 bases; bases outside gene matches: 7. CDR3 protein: CASSLAGTGDPYGYTF. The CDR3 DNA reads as TGCGCCAGCAGCTTGGCCGGGACAGGGGATCCATATGGCTACACCTTC.

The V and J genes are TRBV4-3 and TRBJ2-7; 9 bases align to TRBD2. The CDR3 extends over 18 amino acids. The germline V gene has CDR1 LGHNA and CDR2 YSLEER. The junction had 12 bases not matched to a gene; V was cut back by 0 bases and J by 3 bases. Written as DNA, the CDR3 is TGCGCCAGCAGCCAAGATAGAGCGGGGGGACTTTCCTTCTACGAGCAGTACTTC. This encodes CASSQDRAGGLSFYEQYF.

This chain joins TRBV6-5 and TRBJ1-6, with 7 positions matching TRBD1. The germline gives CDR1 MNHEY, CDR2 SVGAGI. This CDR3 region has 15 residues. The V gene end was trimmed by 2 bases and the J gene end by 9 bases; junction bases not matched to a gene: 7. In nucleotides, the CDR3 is TGTGCCAGCAGTTACGGGACAGCCTGGGGTTCACCCCTCCACTTT. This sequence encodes CASSYGTAWGSPLHF.

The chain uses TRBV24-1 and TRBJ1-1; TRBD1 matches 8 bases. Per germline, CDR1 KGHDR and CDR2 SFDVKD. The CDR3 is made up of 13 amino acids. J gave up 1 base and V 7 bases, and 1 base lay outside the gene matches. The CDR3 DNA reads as TGTGCCACCAGCGACAGGGGGAACACTGAAGCTTTCTTT. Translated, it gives CATSDRGNTEAFF.

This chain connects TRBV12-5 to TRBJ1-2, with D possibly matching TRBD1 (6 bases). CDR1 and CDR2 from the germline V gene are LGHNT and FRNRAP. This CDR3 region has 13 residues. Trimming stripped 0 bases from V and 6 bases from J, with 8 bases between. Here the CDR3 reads CASGLVRTDGYTF. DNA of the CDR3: TGTGCTAGTGGTTTGGTACGGACAGATGGCTACACCTTC. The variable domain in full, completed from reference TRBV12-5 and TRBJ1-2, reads DARVTQTPRHKVTEMGQEVTMRCQPILGHNTVFWYRQTMMQGLELLAYFRNRAPLDDSGMPKDRFSAEMPDATLATLKIQPSEPRDSAVYFCASGLVRTDGYTFGSGTRLTVV.

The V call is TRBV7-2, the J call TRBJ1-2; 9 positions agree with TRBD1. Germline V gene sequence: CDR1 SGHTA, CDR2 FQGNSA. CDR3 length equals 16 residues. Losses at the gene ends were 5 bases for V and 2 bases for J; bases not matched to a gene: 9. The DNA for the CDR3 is TGTGCCAGCAGCGCTATATCCGGGACAGGGAACTATGGCTACACCTTC. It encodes CASSAISGTGNYGYTF.

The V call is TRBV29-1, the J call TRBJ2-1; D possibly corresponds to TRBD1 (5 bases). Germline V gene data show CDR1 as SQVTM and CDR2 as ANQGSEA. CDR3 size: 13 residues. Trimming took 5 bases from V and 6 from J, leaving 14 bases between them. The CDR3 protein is CSVPAGSGNEQFF. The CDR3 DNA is TGCAGCGTTCCGGCAGGGTCAGGCAATGAGCAGTTCTTC.

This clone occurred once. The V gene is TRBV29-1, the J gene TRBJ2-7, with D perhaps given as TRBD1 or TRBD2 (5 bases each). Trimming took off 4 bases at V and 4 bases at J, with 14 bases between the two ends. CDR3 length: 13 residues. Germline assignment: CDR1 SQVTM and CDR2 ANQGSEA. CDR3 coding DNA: TGCAGCGTTGTTCTTCCGGGACCATACGAGCAGTACTTC. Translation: CSVVLPGPYEQYF.

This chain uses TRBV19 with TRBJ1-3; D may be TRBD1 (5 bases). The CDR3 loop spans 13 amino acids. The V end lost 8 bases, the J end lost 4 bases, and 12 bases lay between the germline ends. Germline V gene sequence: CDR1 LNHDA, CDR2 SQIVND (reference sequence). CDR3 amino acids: CASSLGQGNTIYF. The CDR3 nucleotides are TGTGCCAGTTCCTTGGGGCAGGGAAACACCATATATTTT.

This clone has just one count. The CDR3 DNA reads as TGTGCCAGCAGCAGAACGAGTCGACGGAGATTGGGCACTGAAGCTTTCTTT. Protein: CASSRTSRRRLGTEAFF. The rearrangement joins TRBV7-8 to TRBJ1-1; D is unclear. V lost 5 bases and J lost 4, with 23 bases in between. The CDR3 totals 17 residues. Germline loops: CDR1 SGHVS, CDR2 FQNEAQ.

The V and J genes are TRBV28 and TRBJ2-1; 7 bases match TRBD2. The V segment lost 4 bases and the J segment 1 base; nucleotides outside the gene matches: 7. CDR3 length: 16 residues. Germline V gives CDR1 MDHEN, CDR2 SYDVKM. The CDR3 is CASSWGYSGSYNEQFF. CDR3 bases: TGTGCCAGCAGTTGGGGTTATAGCGGGTCCTACAATGAGCAGTTCTTC. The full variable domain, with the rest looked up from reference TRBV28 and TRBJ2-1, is DVKVTQSSRYLVKRTGEKVFLECVQDMDHENMFWYRQDPGLGLRLIYFSYDVKMKEKGDIPEGYSVSREKKERFSLILESASTNQTSMYLCASSWGYSGSYNEQFFGPGTRLTVL.

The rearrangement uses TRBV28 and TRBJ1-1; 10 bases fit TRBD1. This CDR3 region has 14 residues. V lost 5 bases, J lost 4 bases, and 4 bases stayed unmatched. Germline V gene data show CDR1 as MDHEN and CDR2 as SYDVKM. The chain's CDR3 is CASSPGTGVTEAFF. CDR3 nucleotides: TGTGCCAGCAGTCCTGGGACAGGGGTCACTGAAGCTTTCTTT.

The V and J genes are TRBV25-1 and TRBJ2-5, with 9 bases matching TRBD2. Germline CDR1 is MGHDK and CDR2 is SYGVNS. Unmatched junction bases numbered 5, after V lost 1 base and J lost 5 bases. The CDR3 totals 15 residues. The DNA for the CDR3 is TGTGCCAGCAGTGAATTTAGCGGGAGCGCGGAGACCCAGTACTTC. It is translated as CASSEFSGSAETQYF.

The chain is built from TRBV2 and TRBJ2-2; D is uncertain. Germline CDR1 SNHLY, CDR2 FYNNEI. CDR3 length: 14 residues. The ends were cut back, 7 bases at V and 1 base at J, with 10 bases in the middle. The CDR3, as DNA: TGTGCCAGCACCGACCGCGGGAACACCGGGGAGCTGTTTTTT. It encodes CASTDRGNTGELFF.

The CDR3 sequence is CATKWDRDGPQHF. The DNA for the CDR3 is TGTGCCACGAAGTGGGACCGAGATGGACCCCAGCATTTT. The chain recombines TRBV10-3 with TRBJ1-5; D might be TRBD1 (5 bases). Germline V lookup: CDR1 ENHRY, CDR2 SYGVKD. There are 13 residues in the CDR3. Trimming cost V 10 bases and J 10 bases, with 20 bases left between them.

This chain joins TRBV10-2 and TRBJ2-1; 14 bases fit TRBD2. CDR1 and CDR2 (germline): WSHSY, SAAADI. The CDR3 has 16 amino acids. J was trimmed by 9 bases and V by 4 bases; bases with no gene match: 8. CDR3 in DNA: TGCGCCAGCAGTGTGCTGACTAGCGGGGGGGCGGGTGAGCAGTTCTTC. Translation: CASSVLTSGGAGEQFF.

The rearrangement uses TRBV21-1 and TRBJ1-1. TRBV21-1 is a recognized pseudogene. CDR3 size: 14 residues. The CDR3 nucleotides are TGTGCCAGCAGCAAAGGGGAACCTGGGACTGAAGCTTTCTTT. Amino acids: CASSKGEPGTEAFF.

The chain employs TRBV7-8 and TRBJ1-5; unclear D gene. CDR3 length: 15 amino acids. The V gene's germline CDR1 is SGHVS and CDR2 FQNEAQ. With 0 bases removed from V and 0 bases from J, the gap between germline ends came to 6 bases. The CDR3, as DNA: TGTGCCAGCAGCTTAGCGCGCACTAGCAATCAGCCCCAGCATTTT. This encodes CASSLARTSNQPQHF.

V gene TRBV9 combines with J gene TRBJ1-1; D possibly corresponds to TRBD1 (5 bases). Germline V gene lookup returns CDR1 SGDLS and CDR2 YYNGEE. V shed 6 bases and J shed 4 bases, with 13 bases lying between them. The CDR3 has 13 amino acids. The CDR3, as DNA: TGTGCCAGCACGAAATTTCAGGGCACTGAAGCTTTCTTT. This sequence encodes CASTKFQGTEAFF.